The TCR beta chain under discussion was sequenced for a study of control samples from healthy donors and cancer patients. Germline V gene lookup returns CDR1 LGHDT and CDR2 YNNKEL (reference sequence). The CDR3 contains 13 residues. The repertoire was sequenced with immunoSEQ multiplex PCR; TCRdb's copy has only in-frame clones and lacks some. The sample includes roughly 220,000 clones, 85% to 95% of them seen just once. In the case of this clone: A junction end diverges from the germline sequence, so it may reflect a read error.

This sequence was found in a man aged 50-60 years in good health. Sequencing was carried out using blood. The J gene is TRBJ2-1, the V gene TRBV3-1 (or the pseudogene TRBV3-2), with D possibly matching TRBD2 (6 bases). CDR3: CASSLGGLNAQFF. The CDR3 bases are TGTGCCAGCAGCCTCGGGGGTCTCAATGCGCAGTTCTTC.